A single sample is the source of the 27 T cell receptor beta chains below, sequenced in a study of T cells in lung cancer brain metastases. Here immunoSEQ multiplex PCR was the method, and the copy in TCRdb shows in-frame clones only, minus some. The table includes thousands of clones, 90% to 95% detected once. Sequencing was performed on tumor tissue from the primary lung tumor. All receptors come from a woman between 25 and 40 years old with non-small cell lung cancer.

The chain employs TRBV5-4 and TRBJ2-1, with D perhaps matching TRBD2 (6 bases). The CDR3 consists of 15 residues. Deletions cut 0 bases from V and 7 bases from J, with 14 bases between. The germline CDR1 and CDR2 sequences are SGHNT and YYREEE (reference sequence). The CDR3 region is CASSLVTGVSNEQFF. In DNA, the CDR3 is TGTGCCAGCAGCTTGGTAACGGGAGTGAGTAATGAGCAGTTCTTC.

The chain links TRBV5-1 to TRBJ1-1, with 7 nucleotides matching TRBD1. Trimming took 4 bases from V and 4 from J; bases not matched to a gene: 7. This CDR3 comprises 14 residues. Germline CDR1 and CDR2: SGHRS and YFSETQ. DNA of the CDR3: TGCGCCAGCAGCCTTCCAGCAGGGGGCACTGAAGCTTTCTTT. Its translation is CASSLPAGGTEAFF.

The V and J genes are TRBV27 and TRBJ2-7; 9 bases agree with TRBD1. Germline CDR1 is MNHEY and CDR2 is SMNVEV (reference sequence). There are 16 residues in the CDR3. After removal of 4 bases from V and 6 bases from J, the junction contained 13 bases not matched to a gene. CDR3 DNA sequence: TGTGCCAGCAGTTCGTCAACCGGGACAGGGTTGGGCGAGCAGTACTTC. It specifies CASSSSTGTGLGEQYF.

The gene calls are TRBV6-5 and TRBJ1-3; maybe TRBD1 (5 bases). The CDR3 extends over 16 amino acids. Germline V gene sequence: CDR1 MNHEY, CDR2 SVGAGI. V was shortened by 0 bases and J by 2 bases, with 11 bases between the two germline ends. The CDR3 loop is CASSYSSWGTGNTIYF. The DNA of the CDR3 is TGTGCCAGCAGTTACTCCTCGTGGGGGACTGGAAACACCATATATTTT.

The chain couples TRBV5-1 to TRBJ2-2, with a tentative D call TRBD2 (5 bases). Germline V gives CDR1 SGHRS, CDR2 YFSETQ. The CDR3 consists of 16 residues. Trimming pared 0 bases from V and 0 bases from J, leaving 9 bases between. The CDR3 protein is CASSLVVGANTGELFF. The CDR3 nucleotides are TGCGCCAGCAGCTTGGTCGTGGGAGCGAACACCGGGGAGCTGTTTTTT.

The chain links TRBV4-3 to TRBJ2-3; D unclear. The CDR3 has 14 amino acids. V was cut by 7 bases and J by 2 bases, with 13 bases left in between. Germline V gene sequence: CDR1 LGHNA, CDR2 YSLEER. CDR3 bases: TGCGCCAGCACTCCGGTAATGAACACAGATACGCAGTATTTT. Translation: CASTPVMNTDTQYF.

On this clone itself: One end of the junction is discordant with germline, which a read error may explain. The chain employs TRBV28 and TRBJ2-3, with 11 positions matching TRBD2. Germline CDR1 is MDHEN and CDR2 is SYDVKM. There are 19 residues in the CDR3. The CDR3 loop reads CASRDGTSGSGFSIDTQYF. CDR3 sequence (DNA): TGTGCCAGCAGGGACGGAACTAGCGGGAGCGGTTTTAGCATAGATACGCAGTATTTT.

This chain links TRBV19 with TRBJ2-2; possibly TRBD2 for D (6 bases). V dropped 3 bases and J dropped 4 bases, with 9 bases sitting between them. The germline CDR1 and CDR2 sequences are LNHDA and SQIVND (reference sequence). The CDR3 runs 14 residues. The DNA of the CDR3 is TGTGCCAGTAGTATTCGGGGGATCACCGGGGAGCTGTTTTTT. Its translation is CASSIRGITGELFF.

The J gene is TRBJ1-5, the V gene TRBV19; no firm D call. Germline CDR1 is LNHDA and CDR2 is SQIVND (reference sequence). The CDR3 extends over 9 amino acids. Written as DNA, the CDR3 is TGTGGCTGCGGTCAGCCCCAGCATTTT. Its translation: CGCGQPQHF.

A few counts support this clone. This chain links TRBV27 with TRBJ2-5; TRBD2 matches at 9 bases. Trimming took 5 bases from V and 3 from J; bases not matched to a gene: 7. There are 15 residues in the CDR3. Germline V lookup: CDR1 MNHEY, CDR2 SMNVEV (reference sequence). CDR3 in amino acids: CASSTPTSGKETQYF. CDR3 bases: TGTGCCAGCAGTACTCCGACTAGCGGTAAAGAGACCCAGTACTTC.

The CDR3 protein is CASSGDREGTDTQYF. CDR3 nucleotides: TGTGCCAGCAGTGGTGACAGAGAGGGCACAGATACGCAGTATTTT. The rearrangement joins TRBV2 to TRBJ2-3; TRBD1 might be the D (5 bases). Trimming removed 4 bases from V and 1 base from J, with 12 bases in between. Germline V gene data show CDR1 as SNHLY and CDR2 as FYNNEI. There are 15 residues in the CDR3.

The chain combines TRBV6-1 with TRBJ1-2, with a tentative D call TRBD1 (5 bases). Germline CDR1 MNHNS, CDR2 SASEGT. The CDR3 extends over 15 amino acids. The V end lost 1 base, the J end lost 5 bases, and 14 bases lay between the germline ends. The CDR3 region is CASSEELGASYGYTF. The CDR3 DNA reads TGTGCCAGCAGTGAAGAGCTAGGGGCAAGTTATGGCTACACCTTC.

The J gene is TRBJ1-1, the V gene TRBV28, with D maybe TRBD1 (6 bases). The CDR3 has 18 amino acids. V lost 1 base and J 4 bases, leaving 22 bases between the germline ends. Germline loops: CDR1 MDHEN, CDR2 SYDVKM. The CDR3 loop reads CASSLFIRIGGVGTEAFF. The CDR3 DNA follows: TGTGCCAGCAGTTTATTCATCCGCATAGGGGGGGTCGGCACTGAAGCTTTCTTT.

The chain uses TRBV19 and TRBJ1-4; D unresolved. Germline V lookup: CDR1 LNHDA, CDR2 SQIVND (reference sequence). This CDR3 region has 14 residues. Trimming took 4 bases from V and 0 from J, leaving 6 bases between them. The CDR3 loop is CASSKGPTNEKLFF. The CDR3, as DNA: TGTGCCAGTAGTAAAGGGCCAACTAATGAAAAACTGTTTTTT.

The genes are TRBV13 and TRBJ2-5; D is ambiguous. This CDR3 has 15 residues. Germline V gene sequence: CDR1 PRHDT, CDR2 FYEKMQ (reference sequence). V lost 1 base and J 2 bases, leaving 11 bases between the germline ends. CDR3 DNA sequence: TGTGCCAGCAGCTTAGCAGGTTCCTATCAAGAGACCCAGTACTTC. Encoded protein: CASSLAGSYQETQYF.

The genes are TRBV7-6 and TRBJ2-1; weak D call: TRBD2 (5 bases). The CDR3 is 13 residues long. Germline CDR1 SGHVS, CDR2 FNYEAQ. The ends were cut back, 4 bases at V and 8 bases at J, with 12 bases in the middle. The CDR3 coding sequence is TGTGCCAGCAGCTCGCCTCCCGGGGATGAGCAGTTCTTC. Translated, it gives CASSSPPGDEQFF.

The chain links TRBV5-1 to TRBJ2-3, with 8 bases aligning to TRBD1. This CDR3 contains 16 residues. V was pared by 0 bases and J by 1 base, with 4 bases of the junction left unmatched. CDR1 and CDR2 from the germline V gene are SGHRS and YFSETQ. Here the CDR3 DNA reads TGCGCCAGCAGCTTGGCCGAGACAGGGGGCACAGATACGCAGTATTTT. It specifies CASSLAETGGTDTQYF.

This CDR3 reads CAISESEAGGQETQYF. Here the CDR3 DNA reads TGTGCCATCAGTGAGTCCGAAGCGGGAGGCCAAGAGACCCAGTACTTC. The chain joins TRBV10-3 to TRBJ2-5; the match to TRBD2 covers 9 bases. Trimming at V came to 0 bases and at J to 1 base, leaving 3 bases not matched to a gene. CDR1 is ENHRY and CDR2 is SYGVKD in the germline V gene. CDR3 length equals 16 residues.

This clone occurred once. The chain has TRBV6-6 and TRBJ2-7; D perhaps matches TRBD2 (7 bases). Trimming shortened V by 3 bases and J by 5 bases, and 17 bases separated the two germline ends. This CDR3 spans 15 amino acids. Looked up from germline, CDR1 is MNHNY and CDR2 is SVGAGI (reference sequence). CDR3 residues: CASSYTRGAQHEQYF. CDR3 DNA sequence: TGTGCCAGCAGTTATACTCGGGGGGCGCAACACGAGCAGTACTTC.

The chain uses TRBV13 and TRBJ2-7, with D possibly being TRBD2 (6 bases). Germline V lookup: CDR1 PRHDT, CDR2 FYEKMQ (reference sequence). V lost 3 bases and J 6 bases, leaving 15 bases between the germline ends. The CDR3 is 14 residues long. The CDR3 DNA follows: TGTGCCAGCAGCTTGCAAGGGAGGAGCGGCGAGCAGTACTTC. Translated, it gives CASSLQGRSGEQYF. The full variable domain, in which reference TRBV13 and TRBJ2-7 provide the parts outside the CDR3, is AAGVIQSPRHLIKEKRETATLKCYPIPRHDTVYWYQQGPGQDPQFLISFYEKMQSDKGSIPDRFSAQQFSDYHSELNMSSLELGDSALYFCASSLQGRSGEQYFGPGTRLTVT.

V gene TRBV5-1 combines with J gene TRBJ2-3; 10 nucleotides align to TRBD2. CDR3 length equals 16 residues. The ends lost 5 bases at V and 3 bases at J; junction bases unmatched: 9. CDR1 and CDR2 from the germline V gene are SGHRS and YFSETQ. The CDR3 bases are TGCGCCAGCAGAGGAGAAAGCGGGAGGGCAACAGATACGCAGTATTTT. It codes for CASRGESGRATDTQYF.

The rearrangement joins TRBV2 to TRBJ2-7; 10 positions match TRBD2. Germline CDR1 is SNHLY and CDR2 is FYNNEI. The CDR3 is 14 amino acids. Losses at the gene ends were 9 bases for V and 2 bases for J; bases not matched to a gene: 7. The CDR3 DNA reads TGTGCCAGTCAGGGACTAGCGAGAGCCTACGAGCAGTACTTC. Amino acid sequence: CASQGLARAYEQYF. The complete variable domain, with remaining parts taken from reference TRBV2 and TRBJ2-7, reads EPEVTQTPSHQVTQMGQEVILRCVPISNHLYFYWYRQILGQKVEFLVSFYNNEISEKSEIFDDQFSVERPDGSNFTLKIRSTKLEDSAMYFCASQGLARAYEQYFGPGTRLTVT.

On this clone: A junction boundary mismatches the germline segment, possibly from a read error. The chain combines TRBV18 with TRBJ2-2; the D is unclear. The germline V gene has CDR1 KGHSH and CDR2 LQKENI. This CDR3 contains 16 residues. DNA for the CDR3: TGTGCCAGCTCACCACTTCGAGCAGCGAACACCAGGGAGCTGTTTTTT. This translates into CASSPLRAANTRELFF.

The chain links TRBV5-1 to TRBJ2-2; 8 nucleotides agree with TRBD1. Trimming removed 5 bases from V and 0 bases from J; junction bases left unmatched: 9. CDR3 length: 17 residues. CDR1 and CDR2 from the germline V gene are SGHRS and YFSETQ. The CDR3 DNA reads TGCGCCAGCAGACAGGGGGTCCAACCTGCGAACACCGGGGAGCTGTTTTTT. As protein: CASRQGVQPANTGELFF.

V and J are TRBV10-3 and TRBJ2-3; 12 bases are shared with TRBD2. CDR1 and CDR2 (germline): ENHRY, SYGVKD. This CDR3 has 13 amino acids. J was trimmed by 3 bases and V by 8 bases; bases with no gene match: 0. CDR3 protein: CAIGTSGTDTQYF. The CDR3 DNA sequence: TGTGCCATCGGGACTAGCGGGACAGATACGCAGTATTTT.

The genes are TRBV11-2 and TRBJ2-5, with TRBD1 matching over 7 bases. CDR3 size: 16 residues. Germline V gives CDR1 SGHAT, CDR2 FQNNGV. The trim removed 7 bases at V and 2 bases at J, leaving 13 bases unmatched. The CDR3 spells CASIPLGQSIQETQYF. In nucleotides, the CDR3 is TGTGCCAGCATCCCCCTGGGACAGTCGATTCAAGAGACCCAGTACTTC.

This clone was found once. The chain links TRBV5-1 to TRBJ2-1; D is perhaps TRBD1 (6 bases). CDR3 length equals 14 residues. Trimming pared 5 bases from V and 0 bases from J, leaving 9 bases between. Per germline, CDR1 SGHRS and CDR2 YFSETQ. The CDR3 loop is CASSTGISYNEQFF. In DNA form, the CDR3 reads TGCGCCAGCAGTACAGGGATCTCCTACAATGAGCAGTTCTTC.